These 7 T cell receptor beta chains originate from one sample sequenced in a study of T cell responses to AZD1222 COVID-19 vaccine. The protocol was immunoSEQ multiplex PCR, while the TCRdb copy is restricted to in-frame clones and leaves out a portion. Among some 120,000 clones listed, around nine tenths were seen once. The specimen was peripheral blood, collected on day 0 of AZD1222 vaccination. These receptors all stem from an adult in good health.

The DNA of the CDR3 is TGCGCCAGCAGCTTGGGTGGACAAGGCTCTGGAAACACCATATATTTT. This codes for CASSLGGQGSGNTIYF. The V call is TRBV5-1, the J call TRBJ1-3, with D possibly matching TRBD1 (5 bases). Looked up from germline, CDR1 is SGHRS and CDR2 is YFSETQ. Trimming removed 0 bases at V and 0 bases at J, with 10 bases between. This CDR3 spans 16 amino acids. The full variable domain, rest sourced from reference TRBV5-1 and TRBJ1-3, is KAGVTQTPRYLIKTRGQQVTLSCSPISGHRSVSWYQQTPGQGLQFLFEYFSETQRNKGNFPGRFSGRQFSNSRSEMNVSTLELGDSALYLCASSLGGQGSGNTIYFGEGSWLTVV.

The chain links TRBV6-5 to TRBJ2-7; TRBD1 or TRBD2 may be the D gene (5 bases each). Trimming left V 9 bases short and J 6 bases short, with 21 bases between. This CDR3 has 14 amino acids. Germline V CDR1 and CDR2: MNHEY, SVGAGI. CDR3 sequence reads: CASRPGRTPSEQYF. DNA for the CDR3: TGTGCCAGTCGCCCGGGACGGACTCCTTCCGAGCAGTACTTC.

The CDR3 is CASSRQGLAGEQYF. The CDR3 DNA follows: TGTGCCAGCAGCAGACAGGGACTAGCCGGCGAGCAGTACTTC. The chain couples TRBV11-1 to TRBJ2-7, with 9 nucleotides matching TRBD2. The V and J ends lost 5 bases and 6 bases, in that order; junction bases with no gene match: 8. This CDR3 is 14 amino acids long. Germline V gives CDR1 SGHAT, CDR2 FQDESV (reference sequence).

The CDR3 DNA follows: TGCAGCGTCTACTACAATGAGCAGTTCTTC. It encodes CSVYYNEQFF. The V and J genes are TRBV29-1 and TRBJ2-1; unclear D gene. V lost 6 bases and J lost 3, with 3 bases in between. From germline, CDR1 is SQVTM and CDR2 ANQGSEA. This CDR3 spans 10 amino acids.

This clone was seen only a few times. The CDR3 DNA sequence: TGTGCCAGTAGTCCATTCACAATGGGCTCCTACGAGCAGTACTTC. It codes for CASSPFTMGSYEQYF. J is TRBJ2-7 and V is TRBV19, with D unresolved. The CDR3 has 15 residues. Germline-derived CDR1 and CDR2 are LNHDA and SQIVND (reference sequence). The V and J ends lost 5 bases and 0 bases respectively, with 14 bases between them.

The rearrangement links TRBV7-2 to TRBJ2-5; perhaps TRBD2 as D (6 bases). The CDR3 length is 12 residues. Trimming shortened V by 4 bases and J by 5 bases, and 8 bases separated the two germline ends. Germline assignment: CDR1 SGHTA and CDR2 FQGNSA. The CDR3 DNA is TGTGCCAGCAGCTGGGGGGAGGAGACCCAGTACTTC. It is translated as CASSWGEETQYF.

This rearrangement joins TRBV5-1 to TRBJ2-3; the match to TRBD1 covers 8 bases. The CDR3 has 16 residues. CDR1 is SGHRS and CDR2 is YFSETQ in the germline V gene. The trim removed 2 bases at V and 1 base at J, leaving 6 bases unmatched. CDR3 DNA: TGCGCCAGCAGCTTAAACTCAGGGGGCGGCACAGATACGCAGTATTTT. Translating it yields CASSLNSGGGTDTQYF.